A selection of T cell receptor beta chains follows, all from one sample in a study of long-term antiretroviral therapy in people with HIV. Sequenced by immunoSEQ multiplex PCR; TCRdb stores in-frame clones only, minus some. The table records some 40,000 clones, approximately 79% of them present only once. The sequencing used unsorted PBMCs, collected 1.5 years after starting antiretroviral therapy. Receptor source: a man between 18 and 29 years old with HIV. Each CDR3 is given with its conserved first and last residue.

V gene | CDR3 protein
TRBV6-6 | CASSFGLAAPDNEQFF
TRBV5-1 | CASSWGLAFYNEQFF
TRBV27 | CASSLGGNEQFF
TRBV6-1 | CASSEDQGQTISYEQYF
TRBV12-5 | CASGGPAGTQYF
TRBV27 | CATSIGQNYGYTF
TRBV5-6 | CASSSGTFSYEQYF
TRBV18 | CASSRQGAETQYF
TRBV19 | CASSRDRNPYNQPQHF
TRBV19 | CASSGDRVGYTF
TRBV5-8 | CASQKNYEQYF
TRBV28 | CASSLIETSKGYEQYF
TRBV19 | CASSIQGGFYGYTF
TRBV5-1 | CASSRTGTDYEQYF
TRBV29-1 | CSVGPGQGYGYTF
TRBV19 | CASSTQGIGSNQPQHF
TRBV5-5 | CASSRPGSSYEQYF
TRBV14 | CASSRTGGLGNTIYF
TRBV2 | CASSDPSYNEQFF
TRBV7-2 | CASSLAPGGVSYGYTF
TRBV5-4 | CASSYWEGLSEQYF
TRBV28 | CASSFRTGVHEQYF
TRBV4-1 | CASSRTDRGSYEQYF
TRBV5-1 | CASSLGSSSLNEQFF
TRBV6-6 | CASSYSPGPEAFF
TRBV2 | CASSGSVRSYNEQFF
TRBV29-1 | CSVLPGVDTQYF
TRBV5-1 | CASSLGLASDTQYF
TRBV15 | CATSRGSQMMNTEAFF
TRBV29-1 | CSVARQPTDTQYF
TRBV7-9 | CASSTTDRGTNYYEQYF
TRBV9 | CASNGGGGETQYF